These 17 T cell receptor beta chains share one sample of origin, sequenced in a study of blood T cell repertoires in COVID-19. Assay: immunoSEQ multiplex PCR; the TCRdb copy retains only in-frame clones and omits some. The sample has some 200,000 clones, 85% to 90% seen once; the top ten hold less than 3.5%. Sample: peripheral blood. These receptors all stem from a man aged 35 to 55 with active or convalescent COVID-19.

The chain uses TRBV18 and TRBJ2-7; a weak D match, TRBD2 (7 bases). The CDR3 has 16 residues. Looked up from germline, CDR1 is KGHSH and CDR2 is LQKENI. V lost 3 bases to trimming and J lost 0 bases, with 15 bases between them. The CDR3 region has the DNA TGTGCCAGCTCACCTGGGGGGGGCACAAGCTCCTACGAGCAGTACTTC. Protein: CASSPGGGTSSYEQYF.

The chain employs TRBV19 and TRBJ1-2; a possible D gene is TRBD1 (6 bases). V was clipped by 10 bases and J by 4 bases, with 13 bases between them. There are 12 residues in the CDR3. Per the germline V gene, CDR1 is LNHDA and CDR2 is SQIVND (reference sequence). Here the CDR3 reads CAITDRLYGYTF. The CDR3 DNA sequence: TGTGCCATCACGGACAGACTCTATGGCTACACCTTC.

V usage is TRBV19 and J usage is TRBJ1-1; TRBD1 might be the D (6 bases). This CDR3 region has 16 residues. Germline V CDR1 and CDR2: LNHDA, SQIVND (reference sequence). The V end lost 3 bases, the J end lost 4 bases, and 18 bases lay between the germline ends. The CDR3 nucleotides are TGTGCCAGTAGTATCGCCGGGACATTAGTCGGCACTGAAGCTTTCTTT. Protein product: CASSIAGTLVGTEAFF.

The chain is built from TRBV6-2 or TRBV6-3 and TRBJ2-7; 9 nucleotides agree with TRBD1. Germline V lookup: CDR1 MNHEY, CDR2 SVGEGT. The junction had 11 bases not matched to a gene; V was cut back by 5 bases and J by 3 bases. The CDR3 loop spans 16 amino acids. Written as DNA, the CDR3 is TGTGCCAGCAGTCGTCCCGGGACAGGGTTCGGCTACGAGCAGTACTTC. Translated, it gives CASSRPGTGFGYEQYF.

The rearrangement links TRBV7-2 to TRBJ1-4; D gene ambiguous. This CDR3 comprises 14 residues. The V end lost 3 bases, the J end lost 6 bases, and 11 bases lay between the germline ends. Germline V gene lookup returns CDR1 SGHTA and CDR2 FQGNSA. The CDR3 sequence is CASSFRHEDEKLFF. CDR3 nucleotide sequence: TGTGCCAGCAGCTTCCGTCACGAGGATGAAAAACTGTTTTTT. Supplemented by reference TRBV7-2 and TRBJ1-4, the full variable domain reads GAGVSQSPSNKVTEKGKDVELRCDPISGHTALYWYRQSLGQGLEFLIYFQGNSAPDKSGLPSDRFSAERTGGSVSTLTIQRTQQEDSAVYLCASSFRHEDEKLFFGSGTQLSVL.

The gene calls are TRBV18 and TRBJ1-3; D remains ambiguous. Trimming removed 0 bases at V and 2 bases at J, with 8 bases between. The V gene's germline CDR1 is KGHSH and CDR2 LQKENI. The length of the CDR3 is 15 residues. The CDR3 DNA sequence: TGTGCCAGCTCACCACCGGCGGGCACTGGAAACACCATATATTTT. This encodes CASSPPAGTGNTIYF. Variable domain in full (rest from reference TRBV18 and TRBJ1-3): NAGVMQNPRHLVRRRGQEARLRCSPMKGHSHVYWYRQLPEEGLKFMVYLQKENIIDESGMPKERFSAEFPKEGPSILRIQQVVRGDSAAYFCASSPPAGTGNTIYFGEGSWLTVV.

The rearrangement links TRBV27 to TRBJ2-7; possible D gene TRBD1, 5 bases. The CDR3 is 15 amino acids. Trimming pared 1 base from V and 0 bases from J, leaving 10 bases between. In germline, CDR1 is MNHEY, CDR2 SMNVEV (reference sequence). DNA for the CDR3: TGTGCCAGCAGTTTATTCCCAAGGGGCTCCTACGAGCAGTACTTC. It yields the protein CASSLFPRGSYEQYF.

This clone was seen more than once but under ten times. The V gene is TRBV5-4, the J gene TRBJ2-2; 9 bases fit TRBD2. With 3 bases clipped from V and 4 bases from J, the junction kept 7 bases outside the gene matches. The germline CDR1 and CDR2 sequences are SGHNT and YYREEE (reference sequence). This CDR3 comprises 16 residues. CDR3 coding DNA: TGTGCCAGCAGCTCCGGGACTAGCAAGGGCACCGGGGAGCTGTTTTTT. It codes for CASSSGTSKGTGELFF. Using reference TRBV5-4 and TRBJ2-2 for the parts outside the CDR3, the full variable domain is ETGVTQSPTHLIKTRGQQVTLRCSSQSGHNTVSWYQQALGQGPQFIFQYYREEENGRGNFPPRFSGLQFPNYSSELNVNALELDDSALYLCASSSGTSKGTGELFFGEGSRLTVL.

This chain uses TRBV5-8 with TRBJ1-1; 8 bases are shared with TRBD1. Germline CDR1 is SGHTS and CDR2 is YDEGEE. There are 16 residues in the CDR3. Trimming removed 2 bases from V and 1 base from J; junction bases left unmatched: 7. The CDR3 nucleotides are TGTGCCAGCAGCTTCCGCCCGACAGGGGCGAACACTGAAGCTTTCTTT. It specifies CASSFRPTGANTEAFF. Full variable domain (missing parts from reference TRBV5-8 and TRBJ1-1): EAGVTQSPTHLIKTRGQQATLRCSPISGHTSVYWYQQALGLGLQFLLWYDEGEERNRGNFPPRFSGRQFPNYSSELNVNALELEDSALYLCASSFRPTGANTEAFFGQGTRLTVV.

With respect to this clone: The sample carries other DNA sequences with the same CDR3. The rearrangement uses TRBV7-2 and TRBJ2-7; D uncertain. The CDR3 spans 12 residues. V dropped 3 bases and J dropped 2 bases, with 5 bases sitting between them. Germline lookup yields CDR1 SGHTA and CDR2 FQGNSA. The CDR3 loop reads CASSLSAYEQYF. As DNA, the CDR3 is TGTGCCAGCAGCTTGAGCGCCTACGAGCAGTACTTC. The variable domain in full, completed from reference TRBV7-2 and TRBJ2-7, reads GAGVSQSPSNKVTEKGKDVELRCDPISGHTALYWYRQSLGQGLEFLIYFQGNSAPDKSGLPSDRFSAERTGGSVSTLTIQRTQQEDSAVYLCASSLSAYEQYFGPGTRLTVT.

J is TRBJ2-3 and V is TRBV14; D is possibly TRBD2 (7 bases). Per germline, CDR1 SGHDN and CDR2 FVKESK. CDR3 length equals 14 residues. The V end was cut by 4 bases, the J end by 3 bases, with 11 bases between. The CDR3, as DNA: TGTGCCAGCAGCCCCGGGGGGCCAACAGATACGCAGTATTTT. Its translation: CASSPGGPTDTQYF.

This chain links TRBV2 with TRBJ1-6; 8 bases agree with TRBD1. V trimming: 4 bases; J trimming: 10 bases; junction bases outside the gene matches: 9. CDR3 length equals 15 residues. Germline V gives CDR1 SNHLY, CDR2 FYNNEI. The CDR3 DNA is TGTGCCAGCAGTGTGGGAGGACAGGGAGCCTCACCCCTCCACTTT. Protein sequence: CASSVGGQGASPLHF.

This rearrangement joins TRBV6-5 to TRBJ2-6; the D is unclear. V gave up 0 bases and J gave up 2 bases, with 8 bases separating them. The germline V gene encodes CDR1 MNHEY and CDR2 SVGAGI. There are 16 residues in the CDR3. CDR3 sequence: CASSYSIPAGANVLTF. CDR3 nucleotides: TGTGCCAGCAGTTACTCGATTCCAGCTGGGGCCAACGTCCTGACTTTC.

The CDR3 loop is CAISDGTTSYEQYF. The DNA for the CDR3 is TGTGCCATCAGTGATGGGACAACCTCCTACGAGCAGTACTTC. This rearrangement joins TRBV10-3 to TRBJ2-7; tentative D call: TRBD1 (6 bases). From germline, CDR1 is ENHRY and CDR2 SYGVKD. V lost 3 bases and J lost 0, with 9 bases in between. This CDR3 has 14 residues.

This clone has a single count. The J gene is TRBJ2-2, the V gene TRBV3-1 (or the pseudogene TRBV3-2); 9 bases map to TRBD1. Per germline, CDR1 LGHDT and CDR2 YNNKEL (reference sequence). Trimming cost V 1 base and J 6 bases; bases outside gene matches: 6. The CDR3 length is 16 residues. The CDR3 here is CASSQGEGTGPGELFF. The CDR3 nucleotides are TGTGCCAGCAGCCAAGGGGAGGGGACAGGGCCCGGGGAGCTGTTTTTT.

There are a few counts of this clone. The same CDR3 can be traced to other DNA sequences in this sample. The chain is built from TRBV30 and TRBJ2-7; the D gene is possibly TRBD2 (5 bases). V lost 4 bases to trimming and J lost 2 bases, with 9 bases between them. CDR3 length equals 12 residues. Per the germline V gene, CDR1 is GTSNPN and CDR2 is SVGIG (reference sequence). In nucleotides, the CDR3 is TGTGCCTGGAATAGAGGGCCCTACGAGCAGTACTTC. Translated, it gives CAWNRGPYEQYF.

J is TRBJ2-3 and V is TRBV28, with 7 positions matching TRBD2. Losses at the gene ends were 6 bases for V and 5 bases for J; bases not matched to a gene: 11. Germline V gene data show CDR1 as MDHEN and CDR2 as SYDVKM. This CDR3 region has 15 residues. CDR3 bases: TGTGCCAGCAGGAGGAAAGGACTAGTAGTAGATACGCAGTATTTT. It yields the protein CASRRKGLVVDTQYF.